What follows are 17 T cell receptor beta chains derived from one specimen sequenced in a study of T cell responses to AZD1222 COVID-19 vaccine. Sequencing used immunoSEQ multiplex PCR; TCRdb keeps in-frame clones, though not all of them. The table shows tens of thousands of clones, with roughly 89% occurring only once. Sequenced material: peripheral blood, taken on day 0 of MenACWY control vaccination. All receptors come from an adult in good health.

The chain recombines TRBV5-1 with TRBJ1-2; TRBD1 agrees at 8 bases. This CDR3 comprises 16 residues. CDR1 and CDR2 from the germline V gene are SGHRS and YFSETQ. V lost 4 bases and J lost 2; bases outside the gene matches: 10. The CDR3: CASSPGQGFENYGYTF. The CDR3 DNA follows: TGCGCCAGCAGCCCCGGACAGGGTTTTGAGAACTATGGCTACACCTTC. The full variable domain, in which reference TRBV5-1 and TRBJ1-2 provide the parts outside the CDR3, is KAGVTQTPRYLIKTRGQQVTLSCSPISGHRSVSWYQQTPGQGLQFLFEYFSETQRNKGNFPGRFSGRQFSNSRSEMNVSTLELGDSALYLCASSPGQGFENYGYTFGSGTRLTVV.

V gene TRBV2 combines with J gene TRBJ1-5, with TRBD1 as a possible D gene (5 bases). Germline CDR1 and CDR2: SNHLY and FYNNEI. The CDR3 extends over 13 amino acids. Trimming shortened V by 6 bases and J by 10 bases, and 16 bases separated the two germline ends. CDR3 loop: CASRGDRAQPQHF. CDR3 coding DNA: TGTGCCAGCAGGGGAGACAGAGCTCAACCCCAGCATTTT.

This clone was observed a single time. The chain combines TRBV7-2 with TRBJ2-1, with TRBD1 matching 7 bases. Per the germline V gene, CDR1 is SGHTA and CDR2 is FQGNSA. J was trimmed by 4 bases and V by 8 bases; bases with no gene match: 5. This CDR3 contains 13 residues. For the CDR3, the DNA is TGTGCCAGCGCATGGGGACAGTACAATGAGCAGTTCTTC. Translation gives CASAWGQYNEQFF.

V usage is TRBV10-3 and J usage is TRBJ2-7; D might be TRBD1 (5 bases). Trimming removed 6 bases at V and 1 base at J, with 13 bases between. This CDR3 contains 14 residues. CDR1 is ENHRY and CDR2 is SYGVKD in the germline V gene. The CDR3 reads CAIRGLAESYEQYF. The CDR3 bases are TGTGCCATCAGGGGGCTGGCGGAATCCTACGAGCAGTACTTC.

The chain links TRBV11-2 to TRBJ2-7; 11 positions match TRBD2. Germline V gene lookup returns CDR1 SGHAT and CDR2 FQNNGV. V lost 8 bases and J lost 2; bases outside the gene matches: 20. This CDR3 contains 19 residues. The CDR3 region has the DNA TGTGCCAGCTTCGATCTTGAGGCTAGCGGGGGGCCCCTGACCTACGAGCAGTACTTC. Its protein is CASFDLEASGGPLTYEQYF.

CDR3 loop: CASSQDMGQGNSPLHF. CDR3 coding DNA: TGCGCCAGCAGCCAAGATATGGGACAGGGCAATTCACCCCTCCACTTT. The J gene is TRBJ1-6, the V gene TRBV4-3; TRBD1 aligns across 9 bases. CDR1 and CDR2 from the germline V gene are LGHNA and YSLEER. V lost 0 bases, J lost 7 bases, and 4 bases stayed unmatched. This CDR3 spans 16 amino acids.

This sequence joins TRBV5-1 and TRBJ2-7; tentatively, D is TRBD1 (7 bases). The V end lost 5 bases, the J end lost 7 bases, and 19 bases lay between the germline ends. Germline V gene lookup returns CDR1 SGHRS and CDR2 YFSETQ. The CDR3 consists of 14 residues. The chain's CDR3 is CASSYFRGAGEQYF. The DNA of the CDR3 is TGCGCCAGCAGTTACTTCAGGGGGGCCGGGGAGCAGTACTTC.

The chain combines TRBV6-5 with TRBJ1-5; D might be TRBD1 (5 bases). The ends were cut back, 9 bases at V and 11 bases at J, with 17 bases in the middle. The CDR3 runs to 12 residues. Germline lookup yields CDR1 MNHEY and CDR2 SVGAGI. The CDR3 reads CASRTGEYAQHF. The CDR3 DNA reads as TGTGCCAGTCGGACGGGGGAATACGCCCAGCATTTT.

This chain links TRBV10-3 with TRBJ2-7, with D possibly called TRBD1 or TRBD2 (5 bases each). The CDR3 contains 15 residues. The germline V gene encodes CDR1 ENHRY and CDR2 SYGVKD. V lost 0 bases and J lost 6, with 15 bases in between. The CDR3 loop is CAISESAGTMGEQYF. DNA of the CDR3: TGTGCCATCAGTGAGTCGGCCGGGACCATGGGCGAGCAGTACTTC.

The rearrangement uses TRBV7-8 and TRBJ2-7; perhaps TRBD1 as D (5 bases). Germline V gives CDR1 SGHVS, CDR2 FQNEAQ. V was shortened by 1 base and J by 2 bases, with 12 bases between the two germline ends. The CDR3 is 15 amino acids. The CDR3 nucleotides read TGTGCCAGCAGCTTAGAGGGCAGGGATGCCTACGAGCAGTACTTC. As protein: CASSLEGRDAYEQYF. Together with reference TRBV7-8 and TRBJ2-7, the CDR3 gives the full variable domain: GAGVSQSPRYKVAKRGQDVALRCDPISGHVSLFWYQQALGQGPEFLTYFQNEAQLDKSGLPSDRFFAERPEGSVSTLKIQRTQQEDSAVYLCASSLEGRDAYEQYFGPGTRLTVT.

The chain carries TRBV19 and TRBJ2-3; D may be TRBD2 (5 bases). Between the trimmed V and J ends, which lost 7 bases and 0 bases, there was a span of 17 bases. Germline V gene sequence: CDR1 LNHDA, CDR2 SQIVND (reference sequence). This CDR3 spans 16 amino acids. CDR3 in DNA: TGTGCCAGTACTCGGTTCAGCGGAACTAGCACAGATACGCAGTATTTT. This codes for CASTRFSGTSTDTQYF.

This clone appeared a few times. CDR3 loop: CASSLELGGYEQYF. CDR3 nucleotides: TGTGCCAGCAGCTTGGAATTGGGGGGATACGAGCAGTACTTC. This chain uses TRBV5-4 with TRBJ2-7, with D perhaps TRBD2 (6 bases). The V and J ends lost 0 bases and 4 bases respectively, with 11 bases between them. This CDR3 is built from 14 residues. Germline CDR1 is SGHNT and CDR2 is YYREEE (reference sequence).

The V and J genes are TRBV28 and TRBJ2-7; 10 nucleotides agree with TRBD1. Germline V lookup: CDR1 MDHEN, CDR2 SYDVKM. Trimming took 6 bases from V and 4 from J; bases not matched to a gene: 9. The CDR3 totals 15 residues. For the CDR3, the DNA is TGTGCCAGCAGACCTACCGGGACAGGGGTATACGAGCAGTACTTC. Protein sequence: CASRPTGTGVYEQYF.

Concerning this clone itself: Lacking the conserved final phenylalanine or tryptophan, this CDR3 likely reflects a read error. The DNA is left out, because the CDR3 cannot be placed on it with certainty; the CDR3 is given as TCRdb lists it. The chain joins TRBV12-2 to TRBJ1-1; the D call TRBD1 from the table was never checked on the DNA. TRBV12-2 has pseudogene status. The CDR3 numbers 11 amino acids, ends counted. This chain's CDR3 is CASRLGAPTGT.

The CDR3 sequence is CASSKVGSPPYYEQYF. CDR3 nucleotides: TGTGCCAGTAGTAAAGTGGGGTCCCCCCCCTACTACGAGCAGTACTTC. The V gene is TRBV19, the J gene TRBJ2-7; no reliable D call. This CDR3 spans 16 amino acids. CDR1 and CDR2 from the germline V gene are LNHDA and SQIVND (reference sequence). The V and J ends lost 4 bases and 3 bases respectively, with 19 bases between them.

The rearrangement links TRBV28 to TRBJ1-1; TRBD1 aligns across 7 bases. Trimming took 6 bases from V and 0 from J; bases not matched to a gene: 1. Per the germline V gene, CDR1 is MDHEN and CDR2 is SYDVKM. This CDR3 is 13 amino acids long. The chain's CDR3 is CASRGQLNTEAFF. CDR3 DNA sequence: TGTGCCAGCAGGGGACAGCTGAACACTGAAGCTTTCTTT.

The chain carries TRBV5-5 and TRBJ1-2; D may be TRBD1 (6 bases). Per the germline V gene, CDR1 is SGHKS and CDR2 is YYEKEE (reference sequence). Trimming removed 1 base at V and 6 bases at J, with 19 bases between. There are 16 residues in the CDR3. In DNA, the CDR3 is TGTGCCAGCAGCTTGTTCTGGGACACCAACACGGATGGCTACACCTTC. Encoded protein: CASSLFWDTNTDGYTF.